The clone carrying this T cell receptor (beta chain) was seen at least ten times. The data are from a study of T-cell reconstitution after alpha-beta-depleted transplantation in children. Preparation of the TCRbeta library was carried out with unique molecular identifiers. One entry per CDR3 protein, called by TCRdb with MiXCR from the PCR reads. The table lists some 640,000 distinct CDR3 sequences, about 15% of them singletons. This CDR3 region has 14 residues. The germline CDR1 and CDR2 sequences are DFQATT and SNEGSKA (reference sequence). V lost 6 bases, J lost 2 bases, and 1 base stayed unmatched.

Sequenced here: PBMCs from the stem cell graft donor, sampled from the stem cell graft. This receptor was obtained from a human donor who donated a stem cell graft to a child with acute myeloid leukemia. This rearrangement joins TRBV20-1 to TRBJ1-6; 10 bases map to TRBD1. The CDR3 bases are TGCAGTGCCGGGACAGGGGCCTATAATTCACCCCTCCACTTT. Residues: CSAGTGAYNSPLHF.